This TCR beta chain was captured by sequencing in a study of neurological immune-mediated disorders. Findings and limits, study-wide: The absence of any CDR3 amino acid sequence shared by expanded clones across subjects suggests that repertoires were private in all groups.

In this sample, this clonotype turned up many times. Its antigen is undetermined. The cDNA was synthesized by 5'RACE incorporating 10-nucleotide random UMIs. TCRdb independently ran MiXCR on the 5' RACE reads; one entry per CDR3 protein. The table lists fewer than 55,000 distinct CDR3 sequences, just under 6.5% of them singletons. V was shortened by 2 bases and J by 7 bases, with 11 bases between the two germline ends. CDR1 and CDR2 (germline): GTSNPN, SVGIG (reference sequence). This CDR3 spans 13 amino acids. CD4+ or CD8+ T cells at a count of 800,000 to 1,000,000 served as input for the sorted libraries.

The gene calls are TRBV30 and TRBJ2-2; no firm D call. Sequencing was done on a sample of CD4+ T cells from blood. The sequence came from a woman between 35 and 50 years old in good health. The CDR3: CAWSLQPGGELFF. CDR3 coding DNA: TGTGCCTGGAGTTTACAGCCGGGCGGGGAGCTGTTTTTT. The full variable domain, its missing parts supplied by reference TRBV30 and TRBJ2-2, is SQTIHQWPATLVQPVGSPLSLECTVEGTSNPNLYWYRQAAGRGLQLLFYSVGIGQISSEVPQNLSASRPQDRQFILSSKKLLLSDSGFYLCAWSLQPGGELFFGEGSRLTVL.